The rows below give T cell receptor beta chains drawn from one sample of a study of early T cells in non-severe SARS-CoV-2 infection. One entry per CDR3 protein, called by TCRdb with MiXCR from the 5' RACE reads. The sample includes some 62,000 distinct CDR3 sequences, less than 10% of them seen just once. Sequenced input: whole blood. These receptors all stem from an adult who was a healthcare worker with PCR-confirmed SARS-CoV-2 infection or an uninfected control (not recorded which). The CDR3 runs from the conserved cysteine through the conserved F or W. The D gene is left open where the match is weak. Size is stated for part of the rows, as once, few or many counts, or as a class when the clone is expanded.

>NA|TRBV28|few|TRBJ1-2
TGTGCCAGCAAAACAACGTCCGGGCTCGATGGCAACTATGGCTACACCTTC
CASKTTSGLDGNYGYTF
>NA|TRBV6-5|NA|TRBJ1-5
TGTGCCAGCAGTTACGGGACGGACAATCAGCCCCAGCATTTT
CASSYGTDNQPQHF
>NA|TRBV5-5|many|TRBJ1-1
TGTGCCAGCACCTCGCGCAGCACTGAAGCTTTCTTT
CASTSRSTEAFF
>TRBD1|TRBV7-9|many|TRBJ1-2
TGTGCCAGCAGCGCTGGGACAGTCTATGGCTACACCTTC
CASSAGTVYGYTF
>NA|TRBV14|NA|TRBJ1-1
TGTGCCAGCAGCCGGGACACCTACACTGAAGCTTTCTTT
CASSRDTYTEAFF
>TRBD1|TRBV15|few|TRBJ2-2
TGTGCCACCAGCAGGGACAGGGGTGGAAGCGGGGAGCTGTTTTTT
CATSRDRGGSGELFF
>NA|TRBV4-1|NA|TRBJ2-1
TGCGCCAGCAGCCAAGAAGACTTTAGGGGCAACAATGAGCAGTTCTTC
CASSQEDFRGNNEQFF
>TRBD2|TRBV12-3/TRBV12-4|few|TRBJ2-1
TGTGCCAGCAGTGGACTAGCGGGGGGTAATGAGCAGTTCTTC
CASSGLAGGNEQFF
>TRBD2|TRBV7-6|many|TRBJ2-3
TGTGCCAGCAGCTTCTCTAGCGGGGGCACAGATACGCAGTATTTT
CASSFSSGGTDTQYF
>TRBD1|TRBV11-2|NA|TRBJ2-1
TGTGCCAGCAGACATTCCTTCCCCGGGACAGGGAACAATGAGCAGTTCTTC
CASRHSFPGTGNNEQFF
>TRBD1|TRBV5-6|few|TRBJ2-3
TGTGCCAGCGGCAATAGTGAGAGGGGGCAAACAGATACGCAGTATTTT
CASGNSERGQTDTQYF
>TRBD1|TRBV6-5|NA|TRBJ2-3
TGTGCCAGCAGTTATTCGGGGACAGGGACAGATACGCAGTATTTT
CASSYSGTGTDTQYF
>TRBD2|TRBV2|NA|TRBJ2-1
TGTGCCAGCAGCAAACTAGCGGGGGGGAAGAATGAGCAGTTCTTC
CASSKLAGGKNEQFF
>TRBD1|TRBV5-1|NA|TRBJ2-3
TGCGCCAGCAGCTTGGTAGCCGCGGACAGGGACACAGATACGCAGTATTTT
CASSLVAADRDTDTQYF
>NA|TRBV9|few|TRBJ1-2
TGTGCCAGCAGCGTAGTTCCAGGTTATGGCTACACCTTC
CASSVVPGYGYTF
>TRBD2|TRBV20-1|many|TRBJ2-3
TGCAGTGCTAGTCGGGCTAGCGGGGGAATCACAGATACGCAGTATTTT
CSASRASGGITDTQYF
>NA|TRBV4-1|many|TRBJ2-4
TGCGCCAGCAGCCAAGAATCGGGGGCCGGGGTTCAGTACTTC
CASSQESGAGVQYF
>NA|TRBV12-3/TRBV12-4|many|TRBJ2-4
TGTGCCAGCAGTTTCTTACGTCGGGGAGGCAAAAACATTCAGTACTTC
CASSFLRRGGKNIQYF
>NA|TRBV12-3/TRBV12-4|many|TRBJ1-5
TGTGCCAGCAGTCAGACCGTTTTAGCGCCCCAGCATTTT
CASSQTVLAPQHF
>TRBD2|TRBV29-1|many|TRBJ2-1
TGCAGCGCGGGAGTAGCGGGGGGATACAATGAGCAGTTCTTC
CSAGVAGGYNEQFF
>TRBD2|TRBV5-1|few|TRBJ2-1
TGCGCCAGCAGCCCCGCCGGGACTAGCGGGGGGGCCTCCTACAATGAGCAGTTCTTC
CASSPAGTSGGASYNEQFF
>NA|TRBV6-2/TRBV6-3|few|TRBJ2-1
TGTGCCAGCAGACCGGGACACCTCTACAATGAGCAGTTCTTC
CASRPGHLYNEQFF